The 12 T cell receptor beta chains below were found in one sample sequenced in a study of regulatory T cells in long-lasting Graves disease. According to the study, TCR beta libraries were built with iRepertoire HTBI primers and CDR3-region Arm-PCR. TCRdb re-called the multiplex PCR reads with MiXCR, one entry per CDR3 protein. The sample includes a few hundred thousand distinct CDR3 sequences, less than 20% of them seen just once. Regarding time point: newly diagnosed GD, antithyroid drugs for less than 3 months. Generation of the TCR library employed RNA extracted from PBMCs. This sample also belongs to another study, concerning T cells in Graves' hyperthyroidism and ophthalmopathy.

Specimen: peripheral blood mononuclear cells (PBMCs), collected at new diagnosis, from a patient treated with antithyroid drugs. These receptor sequences come from a woman between 18 and 30 years old with Graves disease.

This clonotype was recorded many times. The chain has TRBV28 and TRBJ2-1; D remains unclear. The CDR3 has 13 residues. Trimming removed 5 bases at V and 6 bases at J, with 11 bases between. CDR1 is MDHEN and CDR2 is SYDVKM in the germline V gene. The CDR3 here is CASSDMQINEQFF. For the CDR3, the DNA is TGTGCCAGCAGTGATATGCAAATCAATGAGCAGTTCTTC.

A word on this clonotype: A far bigger clonotype differs at one base, so this is likely a read error. The chain carries TRBV20-1 and TRBJ2-1, with 7 bases that match TRBD2. The trim removed 3 bases at V and 10 bases at J, leaving 12 bases unmatched. Germline V gene data show CDR1 as DFQATT and CDR2 as SNEGSKA (reference sequence). This CDR3 spans 14 amino acids. This CDR3 reads CSARGGRGPSEQFF. In DNA, the CDR3 is TGCAGTGCTAGGGGGGGGAGAGGTCCCAGCGAGCAGTTCTTC.

In its sample, this clonotype was seen a few times. V gene TRBV3-1 combines with J gene TRBJ1-2; TRBD1 agrees at 7 bases. The CDR3 is 18 residues long. Looked up from germline, CDR1 is LGHDT and CDR2 is YNNKEL (reference sequence). The V and J ends lost 6 bases and 2 bases, in that order; junction bases with no gene match: 18. The CDR3 reads CASRRKHLPTGINYGYTF. The DNA of the CDR3 is TGTGCCAGCAGACGAAAGCACCTGCCGACAGGGATAAACTATGGCTACACCTTC.

This clonotype was seen more than once but under ten times. One end of the junction is discordant with germline, which a read error may explain. The CDR3, as DNA: TGTGCCAGCAGCTTAGCAAGGACTAGCGTTAATGAGCAGTCCTTC. Translated: CASSLARTSVNEQSF. This chain uses TRBV7-2 with TRBJ2-3; 9 nucleotides match TRBD2. This CDR3 comprises 15 residues. Germline lookup yields CDR1 SGHTA and CDR2 FQGNSA.

This clonotype was counted at least ten times. The J gene is TRBJ1-2, the V gene TRBV7-3, with 7 bases lining up with TRBD1. The V and J ends lost 5 bases and 3 bases, in that order; junction bases with no gene match: 9. From germline, CDR1 is SGHTA and CDR2 FQGTGA. The CDR3 is 15 residues long. CDR3: CASSPRQGAHYGYTF. The CDR3 DNA reads TGTGCCAGCAGCCCCAGACAGGGAGCGCACTATGGCTACACCTTC.

As to this clonotype: A much larger clonotype is one base distant, so this may be a read error. No conserved phenylalanine or tryptophan ends this CDR3, so it is likely a read error. The DNA is omitted, as the CDR3 cannot be located on it reliably, and the CDR3 follows TCRdb's listing. The chain carries TRBV28 and TRBJ2-1; TRBD1, the table's D call, lacks a check against the DNA. 17 amino acids form the CDR3, both terminal residues included. Per the germline V gene, CDR1 is MDHEN and CDR2 is SYDVKM. Here the CDR3 reads CASSSGGSFGQEMGTIL.

This sequence joins TRBV5-1 and TRBJ1-1; 11 bases are a match to TRBD1. This CDR3 comprises 18 residues. Per germline, CDR1 SGHRS and CDR2 YFSETQ. V trimming: 0 bases; J trimming: 5 bases; junction bases outside the gene matches: 12. The CDR3 sequence: CASSLALGQGGARTEAFF. CDR3 sequence (DNA): TGCGCCAGCAGCTTGGCCTTGGGACAGGGGGGGGCTCGGACTGAAGCTTTCTTT.

The rearrangement links TRBV6-1 to TRBJ2-7; possibly TRBD1 for D (5 bases). With 10 bases removed from V and 7 bases from J, the gap between germline ends came to 20 bases. CDR3 length equals 13 residues. The germline CDR1 and CDR2 sequences are MNHNS and SASEGT. CDR3 loop: CATAPDSIYEQYF. CDR3 DNA: TGTGCCACAGCCCCCGACAGTATCTATGAGCAGTACTTC.

Only a few counts were recorded for this clonotype. The chain couples TRBV15 to TRBJ2-7; 10 bases are shared with TRBD1. Germline V gives CDR1 LNHNV, CDR2 YYDKDF (reference sequence). V lost 3 bases and J lost 4; bases outside the gene matches: 6. This CDR3 has 15 residues. CDR3 amino acids: CATSRVPGQGYEQYF. The CDR3 DNA is TGTGCCACCAGCAGGGTCCCGGGACAGGGGTACGAGCAGTACTTC.

This clonotype was seen many times. V and J are TRBV30 and TRBJ2-3; D is ambiguous. CDR1 GTSNPN and CDR2 SVGIG come from the germline V gene (reference sequence). The CDR3 extends over 14 amino acids. The germline V and J ends were trimmed by 0 bases and 6 bases, with 13 bases remaining between them. CDR3 nucleotide sequence: TGTGCCTGGAGTGTACTCAGATCTCAGGATACGCAGTATTTT. Protein: CAWSVLRSQDTQYF.

This clonotype was observed at least ten times. The chain couples TRBV7-2 to TRBJ2-3, with D tentatively TRBD2 (6 bases). The germline CDR1 and CDR2 sequences are SGHTA and FQGNSA. Between the trimmed V and J ends, which lost 5 bases and 2 bases, there was a span of 11 bases. The CDR3 has 14 amino acids. The CDR3 loop is CASSAGQTTDTQYF. For the CDR3, the DNA is TGTGCCAGCAGCGCGGGGCAGACCACAGATACGCAGTATTTT.

This clonotype appeared a few times. This sequence joins TRBV7-2 and TRBJ1-2, with D perhaps TRBD1 (6 bases). The CDR3 consists of 17 residues. V was cut by 2 bases and J by 4 bases, with 20 bases left in between. The germline gives CDR1 SGHTA, CDR2 FQGNSA. The CDR3 DNA is TGTGCCAGCAGCTTATTCGGGGAACAGGGAATGCTCTATGGCTACACCTTC. Its protein is CASSLFGEQGMLYGYTF.